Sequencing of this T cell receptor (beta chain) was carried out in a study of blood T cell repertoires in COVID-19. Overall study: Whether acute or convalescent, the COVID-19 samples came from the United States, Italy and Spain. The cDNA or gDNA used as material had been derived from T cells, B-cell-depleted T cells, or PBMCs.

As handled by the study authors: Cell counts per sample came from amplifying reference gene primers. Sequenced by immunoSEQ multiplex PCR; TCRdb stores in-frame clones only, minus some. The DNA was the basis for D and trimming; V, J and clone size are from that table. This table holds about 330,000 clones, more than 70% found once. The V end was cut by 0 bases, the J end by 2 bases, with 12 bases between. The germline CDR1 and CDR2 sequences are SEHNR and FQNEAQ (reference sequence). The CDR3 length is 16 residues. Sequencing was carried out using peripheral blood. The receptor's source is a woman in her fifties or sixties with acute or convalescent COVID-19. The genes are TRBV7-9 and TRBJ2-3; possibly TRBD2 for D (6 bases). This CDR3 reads CASSLAHGGHTDTQYF. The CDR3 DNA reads TGTGCCAGCAGCTTAGCGCACGGAGGGCACACAGATACGCAGTATTTT.